Each of the 13 T cell receptor beta chains below was sequenced from the same sample in a study of blood T cells in healthy people across ages. Next came a second PCR, run for about 7 to 12 cycles, which used a sample-barcoded 5' primer along with a J-beta primer mix. TCRdb independently ran MiXCR on the 5' RACE reads; one entry per CDR3 protein. The sample yields roughly 1 million distinct CDR3 sequences, around 25% seen once. Separately, the same data were catalogued under a study of T cells of mothers and their children.

Source material: blood. The receptors stem from a girl aged 2 to 10 in good health.

This clonotype has just a few counts. The V call is TRBV12-3 or TRBV12-4, the J call TRBJ2-3; D is unresolved. Between the trimmed V and J ends, which lost 7 bases and 4 bases, there was a span of 9 bases. The length of the CDR3 is 12 residues. The CDR3 protein is CASTLRADTQYF. Here the CDR3 DNA reads TGTGCCAGCACCCTCCGGGCAGATACGCAGTATTTT.

This clonotype was counted only a few times. The rearrangement links TRBV9 to TRBJ2-1, with 7 bases that match TRBD2. Germline CDR1 reads SGDLS; CDR2 reads YYNGEE. J gave up 2 bases and V 0 bases, and 2 bases lay outside the gene matches. This CDR3 is built from 15 residues. In DNA, the CDR3 is TGTGCCAGCAGCGTAGTTAGCGGGCCCTACAATGAGCAGTTCTTC. Translation: CASSVVSGPYNEQFF.

The chain uses TRBV12-3 or TRBV12-4 and TRBJ2-5; D is unclear. The J call is in doubt because the DNA end fits TRBJ2-1 better. The CDR3 has 11 residues. This chain's CDR3 is CASSLRFEQFF. The CDR3, as DNA: TGTGCCAGCAGTTTAAGGTTTGAGCAGTTCTTC.

The rearrangement uses TRBV7-2 and TRBJ1-2; D ambiguous. The germline V and J ends were trimmed by 5 bases and 4 bases, with 20 bases remaining between them. This CDR3 contains 16 residues. Per the germline V gene, CDR1 is SGHTA and CDR2 is FQGNSA. CDR3 bases: TGTGCCAGCAGCCCCGACGGCTCCGCAGTGGGCTATGGCTACACCTTC. This codes for CASSPDGSAVGYGYTF.

In its sample, this clonotype was seen a few times. The rearrangement joins TRBV20-1 to TRBJ1-4; possible D gene TRBD1, 5 bases. Trimming stripped 6 bases from V and 3 bases from J, with 14 bases between. The length of the CDR3 is 14 residues. CDR1 is DFQATT and CDR2 is SNEGSKA in the germline V gene (reference sequence). CDR3 nucleotide sequence: TGCAGTGCCACAAGGGGTAGTGCTAATGAAAAACTGTTTTTT. Translating gives CSATRGSANEKLFF.

The table lists this clonotype with a few counts. The chain recombines TRBV19 with TRBJ2-3, with TRBD2 matching over 7 bases. The V segment lost 4 bases and the J segment 4 bases; nucleotides outside the gene matches: 8. The CDR3 runs to 15 residues. Per germline, CDR1 LNHDA and CDR2 SQIVND (reference sequence). The CDR3 sequence is CASSTSGLVADTQYF. The DNA of the CDR3 is TGTGCCAGTAGTACCTCAGGACTAGTCGCAGATACGCAGTATTTT.

This chain uses TRBV10-3 with TRBJ2-3; the D is unclear. This CDR3 comprises 14 residues. Germline CDR1 and CDR2: ENHRY and SYGVKD. Trimming removed 10 bases at V and 5 bases at J, with 19 bases between. As DNA, the CDR3 is TGTGCCACCACGAGAGGAGAAGACCAAGATACGCAGTATTTT. It is translated as CATTRGEDQDTQYF.

The rearrangement links TRBV13 to TRBJ2-5; the D gene is possibly TRBD1 (6 bases). This CDR3 is 15 amino acids long. Germline CDR1 PRHDT, CDR2 FYEKMQ (reference sequence). The V and J ends lost 4 bases and 0 bases respectively, with 12 bases between them. CDR3 DNA: TGTGCCAGCAGCTCCCCTTGGGACAACCAAGAGACCCAGTACTTC. Translating gives CASSSPWDNQETQYF. Drawing the rest from reference TRBV13 and TRBJ2-5, the complete variable domain is AAGVIQSPRHLIKEKRETATLKCYPIPRHDTVYWYQQGPGQDPQFLISFYEKMQSDKGSIPDRFSAQQFSDYHSELNMSSLELGDSALYFCASSSPWDNQETQYFGPGTRLLVL.

This chain joins TRBV5-5 and TRBJ1-2; 7 positions agree with TRBD1. Germline trimming cut 5 bases from V and 13 bases from J; bases unmatched to any gene: 14. This CDR3 has 13 residues. Germline V lookup: CDR1 SGHKS, CDR2 YYEKEE (reference sequence). The CDR3 sequence: CASSFHPRDRLTF. CDR3 in DNA: TGTGCCAGCAGTTTCCATCCACGGGACAGACTCACCTTC.

This clonotype was observed a few times. The chain combines TRBV20-1 with TRBJ2-2, with D maybe TRBD1 (5 bases). Looked up from germline, CDR1 is DFQATT and CDR2 is SNEGSKA (reference sequence). The CDR3 runs to 14 residues. Trimming pared 0 bases from V and 7 bases from J, leaving 12 bases between. The CDR3 is CSARDPGLVGELFF. CDR3 bases: TGCAGTGCTAGAGATCCAGGGTTAGTCGGGGAGCTGTTTTTT.

This clonotype has more than one count but fewer than ten. This chain uses TRBV19 with TRBJ2-1; the D gene is possibly TRBD1 (6 bases). Gene TRBJ2-5 matches the end of the DNA better, so the J call may be wrong. The CDR3 runs 15 residues. Germline CDR1 is LNHDA and CDR2 is SQIVND (reference sequence). This CDR3 is CASSIRTAAKETQYF. In DNA form, the CDR3 reads TGTGCCAGTAGTATTAGGACAGCGGCCAAAGAGACCCAGTACTTC.

The chain combines TRBV2 with TRBJ2-6; no clear D gene. V lost 8 bases to trimming and J lost 4 bases, with 15 bases between them. This CDR3 has 15 amino acids. Germline V CDR1 and CDR2: SNHLY, FYNNEI. CDR3 loop: CASAGRAEGANVLTF. CDR3 DNA: TGTGCCAGCGCAGGACGGGCGGAAGGGGCCAACGTCCTGACTTTC.

This chain uses TRBV20-1 with TRBJ1-1, with 9 bases aligning to TRBD1. The length of the CDR3 is 15 residues. V was pared by 5 bases and J by 5 bases, with 12 bases of the junction left unmatched. Germline assignment: CDR1 DFQATT and CDR2 SNEGSKA (reference sequence). CDR3 DNA: TGCAGTGCTCAGGACAGGGGCCGGGGGGATACTGAAGCTTTCTTT. The encoded protein is CSAQDRGRGDTEAFF.